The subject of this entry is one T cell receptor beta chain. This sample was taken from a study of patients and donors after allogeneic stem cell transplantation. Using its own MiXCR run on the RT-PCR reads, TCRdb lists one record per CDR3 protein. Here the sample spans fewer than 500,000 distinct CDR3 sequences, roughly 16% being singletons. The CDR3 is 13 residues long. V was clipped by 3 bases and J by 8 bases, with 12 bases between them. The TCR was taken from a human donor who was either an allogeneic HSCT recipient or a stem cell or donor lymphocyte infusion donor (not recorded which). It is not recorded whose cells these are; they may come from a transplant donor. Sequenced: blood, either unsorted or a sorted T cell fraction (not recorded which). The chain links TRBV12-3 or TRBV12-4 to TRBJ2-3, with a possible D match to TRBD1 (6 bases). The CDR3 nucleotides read TGTGCCAGCAGTTTGGACAGCTCAGGTACGCAGTATTTT. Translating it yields CASSLDSSGTQYF.